This entry is about one T cell receptor (beta chain). This sample was taken from a study of blood T cell repertoires in COVID-19. Study context: The analysed material was cDNA or gDNA that came from T cells, B-cell-depleted T cells, or PBMCs.

CDR3 length: 14 amino acids. Trimming at V came to 0 bases and at J to 8 bases, leaving 5 bases not matched to a gene. Germline values: CDR1 LGHDT, CDR2 YNNKEL (reference sequence). In the original processing: Reference gene primer amplification in the assay estimated nucleated cell counts. Clones were read by immunoSEQ multiplex PCR, and TCRdb kept only the in-frame ones, dropping some. V and J calls and clone size are copied from that table; D and trimming were computed from the DNA. This table has roughly 100,000 clones, around 74% appearing once. Sequenced sample: peripheral blood. J is TRBJ1-2 and V is TRBV3-1 (or the pseudogene TRBV3-2); 8 bases match TRBD1. The source of this sequence is a woman between 70 and 85 years old with acute or convalescent COVID-19. The CDR3 reads CASSQDYRGGGYTF. Here the CDR3 DNA reads TGTGCCAGCAGCCAAGATTACAGGGGGGGCGGCTACACCTTC.